The source of this T cell receptor beta chain is a study of control samples from healthy donors and cancer patients. Generated by immunoSEQ multiplex PCR, the TCRdb table keeps only in-frame clones and is missing some. The profile shows approximately 84,000 clones, 90% to 95% of them singletons. As for this clone: A read error may produce the germline difference seen at one junction end.

Sequencing input: blood. The sequence was obtained from a man aged 25-40 years in good health.

Here the CDR3 reads CASSSIAGEPYEQCF. CDR3 coding DNA: TGTGCCAGCAGTTCCATAGCGGGGGAGCCGTACGAGCAGTGCTTC. This chain links TRBV11-1 with TRBJ2-7; TRBD2 matches at 9 bases. Germline assignment: CDR1 SGHAT and CDR2 FQDESV (reference sequence). The CDR3 runs to 15 residues.